Listed below are T cell receptor beta chains from one sample, sequenced in a study of blood T cell repertoires in COVID-19. Only in-frame clones appear in the TCRdb table, and some are missing; sequencing was by immunoSEQ multiplex PCR. Of just under 65,000 clones in the sample, roughly 85% were seen once. Material for sequencing was peripheral blood. The source is a man aged 35 to 55 with acute or convalescent COVID-19. CDR3s include the opening cysteine and the closing phenylalanine or tryptophan. The order of the fields is clone size, J gene, D gene, V gene, CDR3 DNA, CDR3 protein. The D gene is left open where the match is weak. Rows give clone size only sometimes, using once, few, many, or a class for an expanded clone.

abundance: .
j_gene: TRBJ2-1
d_gene: .
v_gene: TRBV30
CDR3nt: TGTGCCTGGAGCACAGGGTCAAGCTCCTACAATGAGCAGTTCTTC
CDR3aa: CAWSTGSSSYNEQFF

abundance: .
j_gene: TRBJ1-5
d_gene: TRBD1
v_gene: TRBV19
CDR3nt: TGTGCCAGTAGTAGGGACAGGGGAGGGGACTTCGGCAATCAGCCCCAGCATTTT
CDR3aa: CASSRDRGGDFGNQPQHF

abundance: .
j_gene: TRBJ2-2
d_gene: .
v_gene: TRBV4-1
CDR3nt: TGCGCCAGCAGCCGCTCCGTTGGGAGGGGGGTCGCCGGGGAGCTGTTTTTT
CDR3aa: CASSRSVGRGVAGELFF

abundance: .
j_gene: TRBJ1-4
d_gene: TRBD1
v_gene: TRBV5-1
CDR3nt: TGCGCCAGCAGCTTGGGACAGGGGGCCCCTGAAAAACTGTTTTTT
CDR3aa: CASSLGQGAPEKLFF

abundance: .
j_gene: TRBJ1-2
d_gene: .
v_gene: TRBV10-3
CDR3nt: TGTGCCATCAGTGCGAAGACAGCCGCGGGAGGCTACACCTTC
CDR3aa: CAISAKTAAGGYTF

abundance: once
j_gene: TRBJ1-5
d_gene: .
v_gene: TRBV5-5
CDR3nt: TGTGCCAGCAGCTTAGGCAGGGGCGGTCAGCCCCAGCATTTT
CDR3aa: CASSLGRGGQPQHF

abundance: .
j_gene: TRBJ2-1
d_gene: TRBD1
v_gene: TRBV29-1
CDR3nt: TGCAGCGTTGAAGGCCGACAGGGAAGGAACAATGAGCAGTTCTTC
CDR3aa: CSVEGRQGRNNEQFF

abundance: .
j_gene: TRBJ2-5
d_gene: .
v_gene: TRBV20-1
CDR3nt: TGCAGTGGCCAGTACCAAGAGACCCAGTACTTC
CDR3aa: CSGQYQETQYF

abundance: .
j_gene: TRBJ1-1
d_gene: .
v_gene: TRBV11-3
CDR3nt: TGTGCCAGCAGCTCCCAGGTGGCTACTGAAGCTTTCTTT
CDR3aa: CASSSQVATEAFF

abundance: .
j_gene: TRBJ2-7
d_gene: TRBD1
v_gene: TRBV6-5
CDR3nt: TGTGCCAGCAGTCCCACAGGGGGACGCGAGCAGTACTTC
CDR3aa: CASSPTGGREQYF

abundance: .
j_gene: TRBJ2-7
d_gene: TRBD2
v_gene: TRBV7-3
CDR3nt: TGTGCCAGCAGCCTCGGGACTAGCGGGGGTCAGCAGTACTTC
CDR3aa: CASSLGTSGGQQYF

abundance: .
j_gene: TRBJ1-6
d_gene: .
v_gene: TRBV2
CDR3nt: TGTGCCAGCAGTCCTTACTGGAGGTCTAATAATTCACCCCTCCACTTT
CDR3aa: CASSPYWRSNNSPLHF

abundance: .
j_gene: TRBJ1-3
d_gene: .
v_gene: TRBV5-1
CDR3nt: TGCGCCAGCAGCTTGCCGGGGAGTTCTGGAAACACCATATATTTT
CDR3aa: CASSLPGSSGNTIYF

abundance: few
j_gene: TRBJ1-3
d_gene: TRBD1
v_gene: TRBV9
CDR3nt: TGTGCCAGCAGCGGACAGGGAACGACTGGAAACACCATATATTTT
CDR3aa: CASSGQGTTGNTIYF

abundance: .
j_gene: TRBJ1-2
d_gene: TRBD1
v_gene: TRBV19
CDR3nt: TGTGCCAGTAGTATAGAGGGACAGGGGTTCGGCTACACCTTC
CDR3aa: CASSIEGQGFGYTF

abundance: .
j_gene: TRBJ1-5
d_gene: .
v_gene: TRBV21-1
CDR3nt: TGTGCCAGCAGCAAAGTAGGGAGAGCGACAAGTTCTAATCAGCCCCAGCATTTT
CDR3aa: CASSKVGRATSSNQPQHF

abundance: .
j_gene: TRBJ2-2
d_gene: .
v_gene: TRBV3-1/TRBV3-2
CDR3nt: TGTGCCAGCAGCCCCCTGACAGCAAACACCGGGGAGCTGTTTTTT
CDR3aa: CASSPLTANTGELFF

abundance: .
j_gene: TRBJ1-6
d_gene: TRBD1
v_gene: TRBV6-1
CDR3nt: TGTGCCAGCAGTGATGGGTACAGGGGAAATAATTCACCCCTCCACTTT
CDR3aa: CASSDGYRGNNSPLHF

abundance: .
j_gene: TRBJ2-1
d_gene: .
v_gene: TRBV2
CDR3nt: TGTGCCAGCAGGCACAGGGTGGGTTCCTACAATGAGCAGTTCTTC
CDR3aa: CASRHRVGSYNEQFF

abundance: .
j_gene: TRBJ2-7
d_gene: TRBD1
v_gene: TRBV25-1
CDR3nt: TGTGCCAGCAGTGAAGGACAGGGCGGCGAGCAGTACTTC
CDR3aa: CASSEGQGGEQYF

abundance: .
j_gene: TRBJ1-6
d_gene: TRBD1
v_gene: TRBV28
CDR3nt: TGTGCCAGCAGTTTCAGGGGACAGGGGAATTCACCCCTCCACTTT
CDR3aa: CASSFRGQGNSPLHF

abundance: .
j_gene: TRBJ1-1
d_gene: TRBD1
v_gene: TRBV24-1
CDR3nt: TGTGCCACCAAGGACAGGGCGAACACTGAAGCTTTCTTT
CDR3aa: CATKDRANTEAFF

abundance: .
j_gene: TRBJ1-5
d_gene: .
v_gene: TRBV5-5
CDR3nt: TGTGCCAGCAGCTTTTGGACAGACAATCAGCCCCAGCATTTT
CDR3aa: CASSFWTDNQPQHF

abundance: .
j_gene: TRBJ1-1
d_gene: .
v_gene: TRBV5-4
CDR3nt: TGTGCCAGCAGGCCGAGCAGGGCGAGCACTGAAGCTTTCTTT
CDR3aa: CASRPSRASTEAFF

abundance: .
j_gene: TRBJ2-5
d_gene: TRBD2
v_gene: TRBV7-2
CDR3nt: TGTGCCAGCAGCTTTGTCCTAGCGGGGGGTCAAGAGACCCAGTACTTC
CDR3aa: CASSFVLAGGQETQYF

abundance: .
j_gene: TRBJ2-5
d_gene: TRBD1
v_gene: TRBV2
CDR3nt: TGTGCCAGCAGTCTACAGGGGGCCGGTACGGAGACCCAGTACTTC
CDR3aa: CASSLQGAGTETQYF

abundance: .
j_gene: TRBJ2-7
d_gene: .
v_gene: TRBV5-1
CDR3nt: TGCGCCAGCAGCTTGGATCTAGCGAGGGAGCAGTACTTC
CDR3aa: CASSLDLAREQYF

abundance: .
j_gene: TRBJ2-7
d_gene: TRBD1
v_gene: TRBV24-1
CDR3nt: TGTGCCACCAGTGGCCCGGGACAGGGGTTGACCTACGAGCAGTACTTC
CDR3aa: CATSGPGQGLTYEQYF

abundance: .
j_gene: TRBJ1-6
d_gene: TRBD1
v_gene: TRBV5-5
CDR3nt: TGTGCCAGCAGCTTGTGGGACAGGGATAATTCACCCCTCCACTTT
CDR3aa: CASSLWDRDNSPLHF

abundance: .
j_gene: TRBJ2-5
d_gene: .
v_gene: TRBV11-2
CDR3nt: TGTGCCAGCAGCTTAGATCTCGGTCAAGAGACCCAGTACTTC
CDR3aa: CASSLDLGQETQYF

abundance: .
j_gene: TRBJ1-1
d_gene: TRBD1
v_gene: TRBV30
CDR3nt: TGTGCCTGGCGGACAGGGGTGAGCACTGAAGCTTTCTTT
CDR3aa: CAWRTGVSTEAFF

abundance: .
j_gene: TRBJ1-5
d_gene: .
v_gene: TRBV5-6
CDR3nt: TGTGCCAGCAGCGCCTGGGGGGGAGGAGGGAATCAGCCCCAGCATTTT
CDR3aa: CASSAWGGGGNQPQHF

abundance: .
j_gene: TRBJ1-2
d_gene: .
v_gene: TRBV25-1
CDR3nt: TGTGCCAGCAGTGCGGGCGGGACATCCTACGGGGGGGATGGCTACACCTTC
CDR3aa: CASSAGGTSYGGDGYTF

abundance: few
j_gene: TRBJ1-5
d_gene: .
v_gene: TRBV30
CDR3nt: TGTGCCTGGGGCCATAATAGACACTTGACAGGTTCGCCCCAGCATTTT
CDR3aa: CAWGHNRHLTGSPQHF

abundance: .
j_gene: TRBJ1-5
d_gene: .
v_gene: TRBV7-9
CDR3nt: TGTGCCAGCAGCCCTAGTGGCAGGGTACAGCCCCAGCATTTT
CDR3aa: CASSPSGRVQPQHF

abundance: .
j_gene: TRBJ2-1
d_gene: TRBD2
v_gene: TRBV9
CDR3nt: TGTGCCAGCAGCGTGCTAGCGGGGGCCTACAATGAGCAGTTCTTC
CDR3aa: CASSVLAGAYNEQFF

abundance: .
j_gene: TRBJ2-1
d_gene: TRBD1
v_gene: TRBV24-1
CDR3nt: TGTGCCACCTCCCGGGACAGCTCCTACAATGAGCAGTTCTTC
CDR3aa: CATSRDSSYNEQFF

abundance: .
j_gene: TRBJ1-5
d_gene: TRBD1
v_gene: TRBV29-1
CDR3nt: TGCAGCGTGAGGGAGGGGACAGGGGGCGTGGGTCAGCCCCAGCATTTT
CDR3aa: CSVREGTGGVGQPQHF

abundance: .
j_gene: TRBJ2-1
d_gene: .
v_gene: TRBV18
CDR3nt: TGTGCCAGCTCACCGGGACTCCACCCGACTTACAATGAGCAGTTCTTC
CDR3aa: CASSPGLHPTYNEQFF

abundance: .
j_gene: TRBJ1-1
d_gene: TRBD1
v_gene: TRBV28
CDR3nt: TGTGCCAGCAGTCTGGGACAGGGGGTAACTGAAGCTTTCTTT
CDR3aa: CASSLGQGVTEAFF

abundance: once
j_gene: TRBJ2-5
d_gene: TRBD1
v_gene: TRBV7-2
CDR3nt: TGTGCCAGCAGCCCCCGGACAGGTCAGGGGTCCCAGTACTTC
CDR3aa: CASSPRTGQGSQYF

abundance: .
j_gene: TRBJ1-4
d_gene: .
v_gene: TRBV6-6
CDR3nt: TGTGCCAGCAGCCCTTCTCGGGGTGAAAAACTGTTTTTT
CDR3aa: CASSPSRGEKLFF

abundance: .
j_gene: TRBJ1-4
d_gene: TRBD1
v_gene: TRBV5-1
CDR3nt: TGCGCCAGCAGCTTGGGTTGGACAGGGGGCGATGAAAAACTGTTTTTT
CDR3aa: CASSLGWTGGDEKLFF

abundance: .
j_gene: TRBJ1-2
d_gene: .
v_gene: TRBV10-1
CDR3nt: TGCGCCAGCATGGGACACAGCTATGGCTACACCTTC
CDR3aa: CASMGHSYGYTF

abundance: .
j_gene: TRBJ2-2
d_gene: TRBD2
v_gene: TRBV9
CDR3nt: TGTGCCAGCAGCGAGCCGGGGGGGACGAACACCGGGGAGCTGTTTTTT
CDR3aa: CASSEPGGTNTGELFF

abundance: once
j_gene: TRBJ2-4
d_gene: TRBD1
v_gene: TRBV2
CDR3nt: TGTGCCAGCATGAGGGAAACAGGGGAACAAAACATTCAGTACTTC
CDR3aa: CASMRETGEQNIQYF

abundance: .
j_gene: TRBJ2-2
d_gene: .
v_gene: TRBV28
CDR3nt: TGTGCCAGCATCCCTTCTCGGGGGGCGTACACCGGGGAGCTGTTTTTT
CDR3aa: CASIPSRGAYTGELFF

abundance: .
j_gene: TRBJ2-6
d_gene: .
v_gene: TRBV5-1
CDR3nt: TGCGCCAGCAGCTTGGGGGGCACTGGGGCCAACGTCCTGACTTTC
CDR3aa: CASSLGGTGANVLTF

abundance: .
j_gene: TRBJ1-3
d_gene: .
v_gene: TRBV9
CDR3nt: TGTGCCAGCAGCGTAGAGGCCGGGGGCTCTGGAAACACCATATATTTT
CDR3aa: CASSVEAGGSGNTIYF

abundance: .
j_gene: TRBJ1-6
d_gene: .
v_gene: TRBV6-5
CDR3nt: TGTGCCAGCAGTTACTCTGAAAGGGGAACGTCACCCCTCCACTTT
CDR3aa: CASSYSERGTSPLHF

abundance: .
j_gene: TRBJ1-2
d_gene: TRBD1
v_gene: TRBV5-1
CDR3nt: TGCGCCAGCAGCTTGGGACAGGGGGCGCGAGGTGGCTACACCTTC
CDR3aa: CASSLGQGARGGYTF